This is a list of T cell receptor beta chains from one sample in a study of shared clonotypes between healthy human individuals. The protocol was immunoSEQ multiplex PCR, while the TCRdb copy is restricted to in-frame clones and leaves out a portion. The data hold about a million clones, with 76% observed a single time. Sequencing was done on a sample of memory CD4+ T cells sorted from blood. These receptors originate from a man between 18 and 35 years old in good health. CDR3s include the opening cysteine and the closing phenylalanine or tryptophan. A D gene is named only where the DNA matches it firmly. A clone size is listed for some rows: how often the clone was seen (once, few, many), or a class if it is expanded.

CAINRAVGTGELFF	TGTGCCATAAACAGGGCCGTGGGCACCGGGGAGCTGTTTTTT	.	.	TRBJ2-2	TRBV10-3
CASSLRIKIAGPNSGELFF	TGTGCCAGCAGCTTAAGAATAAAGATAGCGGGTCCGAACAGCGGGGAGCTGTTTTTT	.	TRBD2	TRBJ2-2	TRBV7-9
CASSLGAANGELFF	TGTGCCAGCAGTTTAGGAGCGGCTAACGGGGAGCTGTTTTTT	.	.	TRBJ2-2	TRBV27
CASSLAPGTQMWHF	TGCGCCAGCAGCTTGGCCCCCGGGACCCAGATGTGGCACTTC	.	.	TRBJ2-4	TRBV5-1
CASRGTGGSPLHF	TGTGCCAGCAGGGGGACAGGGGGTTCACCCCTCCACTTT	.	TRBD1	TRBJ1-6	TRBV6-1
CAWSAPGLAGGTQYF	TGTGCCTGGAGTGCCCCGGGACTAGCGGGGGGTACGCAGTATTTT	.	TRBD2	TRBJ2-3	TRBV30
CAISATGSDGYTF	TGTGCCATCAGTGCGACAGGGTCGGACGGCTACACCTTC	.	TRBD1	TRBJ1-2	TRBV10-3
CASSFRNSYEQYF	TGTGCCAGCAGTTTCAGGAACTCCTACGAGCAGTACTTC	once	.	TRBJ2-7	TRBV27
CAGRLAPPDGEQYF	TGTGCAGGTCGCTTAGCCCCCCCCGACGGCGAGCAGTACTTC	.	.	TRBJ2-7	TRBV12-2
CASSPVGGTYNEQFF	TGCGCCAGCAGCCCCGTGGGGGGCACCTACAATGAGCAGTTCTTC	.	.	TRBJ2-1	TRBV5-1
CATRTAMNTEAFF	TGTGCCACCAGGACGGCTATGAACACTGAAGCTTTCTTT	.	.	TRBJ1-1	TRBV6-1